This T cell receptor (beta chain) was sequenced for a study of shared clonotypes between healthy human individuals. Study details: Used for every donor were three CD4 naive, three CD4 memory, two CD8 naive and one CD8 memory plate. Study results and limitations: Among donors, clonotype sharing was expected to be affected by sequencing depth. The sharing of 4% to 5.5% of naive CD4 clonotypes was seen across a few donors. Naive subsets generally had larger estimated richness than memory subsets.

V was pared by 0 bases and J by 5 bases, with 11 bases between. The CDR3 loop spans 13 amino acids. Germline assignment: CDR1 GTSNPN and CDR2 SVGIG (reference sequence). As regards this clone: Its antigen is as yet unknown.

The repertoire was sequenced with immunoSEQ multiplex PCR; TCRdb's copy has only in-frame clones and lacks some. The sample yields some 1.1 million clones, 70% to 80% seen once. This TCR derives from a man between 18 and 35 years old in good health. Some clones in this sample may be carry-over from other donors' samples. The chain is built from TRBV30 and TRBJ2-7; D is undetermined. The sequenced sample consisted of memory CD4+ T cells from PBMCs. The subset was: CD45RA-negative fraction. Here the CDR3 reads CAWSVLWFNEQYF. The CDR3, as DNA: TGTGCCTGGAGTGTACTTTGGTTTAACGAGCAGTACTTC.